This T cell receptor (beta chain) appears in the sequencing data of a study of blood T cells in healthy people across ages. A second 7 to 11 cycle PCR used barcoded and J-beta primers. Using its own MiXCR run on the 5' RACE reads, TCRdb lists one record per CDR3 protein. The table has about 1.4 million distinct CDR3 sequences, roughly 64% seen once; the top ten hold under 8.5%. Per germline, CDR1 SEHNR and CDR2 FQNEAQ (reference sequence). This CDR3 has 15 residues. The V end was cut by 6 bases, the J end by 1 base, with 15 bases between. This TCR came from a man in his late teens or twenties in good health. The chain employs TRBV7-9 and TRBJ2-5; D is unresolved. Specimen: blood. The CDR3 loop reads CASSYGLSIQETQYF. CDR3 nucleotide sequence: TGTGCCAGCAGTTACGGGCTCTCAATCCAAGAGACCCAGTACTTC.